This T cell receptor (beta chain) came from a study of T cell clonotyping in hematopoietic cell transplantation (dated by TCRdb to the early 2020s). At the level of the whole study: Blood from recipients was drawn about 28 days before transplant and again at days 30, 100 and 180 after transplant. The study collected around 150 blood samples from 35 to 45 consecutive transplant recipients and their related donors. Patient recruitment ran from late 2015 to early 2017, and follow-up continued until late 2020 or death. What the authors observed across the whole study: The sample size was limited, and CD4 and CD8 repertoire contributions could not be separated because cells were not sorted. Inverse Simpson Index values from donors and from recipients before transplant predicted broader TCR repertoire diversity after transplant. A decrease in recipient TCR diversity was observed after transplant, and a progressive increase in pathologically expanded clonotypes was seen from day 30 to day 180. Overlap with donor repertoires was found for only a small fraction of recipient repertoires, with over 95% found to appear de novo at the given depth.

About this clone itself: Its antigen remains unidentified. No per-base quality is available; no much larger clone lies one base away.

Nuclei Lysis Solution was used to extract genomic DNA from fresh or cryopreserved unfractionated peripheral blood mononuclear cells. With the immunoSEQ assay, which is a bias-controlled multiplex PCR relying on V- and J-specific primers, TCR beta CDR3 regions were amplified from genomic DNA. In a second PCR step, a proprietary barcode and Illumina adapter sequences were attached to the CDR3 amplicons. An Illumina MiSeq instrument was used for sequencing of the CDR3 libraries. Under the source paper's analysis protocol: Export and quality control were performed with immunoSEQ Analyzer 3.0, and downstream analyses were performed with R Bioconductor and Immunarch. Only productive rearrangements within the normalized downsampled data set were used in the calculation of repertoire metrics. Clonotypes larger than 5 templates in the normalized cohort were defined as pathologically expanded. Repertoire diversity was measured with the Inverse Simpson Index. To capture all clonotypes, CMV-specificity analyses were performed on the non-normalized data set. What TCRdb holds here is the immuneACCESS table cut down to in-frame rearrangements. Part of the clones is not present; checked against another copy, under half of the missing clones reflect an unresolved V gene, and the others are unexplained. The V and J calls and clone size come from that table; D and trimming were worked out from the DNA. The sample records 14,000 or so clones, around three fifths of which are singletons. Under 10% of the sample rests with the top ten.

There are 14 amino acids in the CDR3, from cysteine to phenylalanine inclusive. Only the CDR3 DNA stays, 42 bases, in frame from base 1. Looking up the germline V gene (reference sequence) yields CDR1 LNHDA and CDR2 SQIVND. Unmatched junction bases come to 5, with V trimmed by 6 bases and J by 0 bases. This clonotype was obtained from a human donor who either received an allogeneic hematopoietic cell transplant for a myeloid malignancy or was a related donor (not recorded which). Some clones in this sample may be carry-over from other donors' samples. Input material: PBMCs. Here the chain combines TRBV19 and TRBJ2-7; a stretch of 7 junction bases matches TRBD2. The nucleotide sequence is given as TGTGCCAGTAGCCAAAGCGGGGCCTCCTACGAGCAGTACTTC. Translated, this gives CASSQSGASYEQYF.